The T cell receptor (beta chain) under discussion was sequenced for a study of graft-versus-host responses after intestinal transplantation listed by TCRdb under 2021. Background on the whole study: Recipients received multivisceral, liver-intestinal, or isolated intestinal transplants. All recipients received anti-thymocyte globulin induction followed by maintenance tacrolimus and steroids for around three years. After intestinal transplantation, graft-versus-host and host-versus-graft alloreactive T cell clones in the graft, circulation and bone marrow were tracked using bulk TCR-beta CDR3 sequencing. To identify alloreactive clones, pre-transplant mixed lymphocyte reaction products were sequenced and then compared with unstimulated pre-transplant donor and recipient T cells. The cohort enrolled 24 intestinal transplant recipients, one of whom was a retransplant, and a few patients without pretransplant specimens were excluded. A peak of at least 4% donor T cells among recipient peripheral blood mononuclear cells was the definition used for donor T cell macrochimerism. Samples from three later patients were sequenced in-house on an Illumina MiSeq with MiXCR processing rather than by the commercial service. Overall results and qualifications from the work: Patients with donor T cell macrochimerism had high GvH to HvG T cell clonal ratios in their allografts. Peak levels of circulating GvH clones were associated with declines in HvG clones early after transplant. GvH clones turned up in recipient bone marrow, with some appearing earlier in ileal mucosa or blood, a pattern consistent with an intestinal mucosal origin. Conclusions were limited by the relatively low number and heterogeneity of intestinal transplant patients.

The receptor library was made with the immunoSEQ multiplex PCR assay. In most patients, genomic DNA was isolated using the Qiagen DNeasy Blood and Tissue Kit and sent frozen to Adaptive Biotechnologies for TCR sequencing. For most patients, high-throughput TCR-beta CDR3 sequencing of genomic DNA was performed by Adaptive Biotechnologies. On the authors' methods: Adaptive's ImmunoSEQ software was the source of the TCR sequencing data for around 20 patients, while a few other patients were processed with MiXCR and VDJtools. CD4 versus CD8 sorting errors were corrected by removing sequences found in both subsets at a frequency ratio below 5:1. CDR3 nucleotide sequences shared between donor and recipient were removed because the origin of such sequences could not be assigned. To count as alloreactive, a clone needed at least 2-fold expansion over unstimulated cells and a minimum CFSE-low frequency of 0.002% (template counts) or 0.001% (read counts). A clone was considered mappable if detected in the sequenced pre-transplant spleen, lymph node, or MLR CFSE-low populations of the donor or recipient. Cumulative frequency of alloreactive clones was calculated as a percentage of all sequences weighted by copy number. This immuneACCESS table, as held by TCRdb, lists in-frame sequences with V and J called but not all clones. Of the missing ones, under half trace to an unresolved V gene in checked studies; the others have no known cause. The DNA gave D and trimming, while V, J and clone size come from that table. This sample is represented by about 26,000 clones; about 80% of them were singletons. 0.7% of the sample rests with the top ten.

As regards this clone: There is no known antigen for this receptor. No base quality information exists; no much larger clone differs at one position.

CDR1 is given as WSHSY and CDR2 as SAAADI, both from the germline V gene. Relative to germline, V is missing 6 bases and J is missing 2 bases, with 7 bases of the junction outside any gene match. The CDR3 goes from the cysteine to the phenylalanine over 14 residues. Only the CDR3 DNA is retained, 42 bases long and in frame from the first base. In light of the paper, this sample's time point label describes: cells obtained before transplantation from donor or recipient. CD3+CD4+ and CD3+CD8+ populations were FACS-sorted from unstimulated pre-transplant donor and recipient cells taken from spleen or lymph nodes.

The rearrangement combines TRBV10-2 with TRBJ2-7; TRBD1 matches 7 bases in the middle. The sequencing here drew on unstimulated CD4+ T cells sorted from spleen or lymph node cells, taken before intestinal transplant. This TCR was sampled from a human donor who received an intestinal transplant. The DNA sequence is given as TGCGCCAGCAGGGCTGACAGGGCGCCCTACGAGCAGTACTTC. Translated, this is CASRADRAPYEQYF.